This T cell receptor beta chain appears in the sequencing data of a study of T cell repertoires in cytomegalovirus infection. Study overall: The authors relied on CMV epitopes, both recently identified HLA-C-restricted and well-studied HLA-B-restricted. Indicated by public TCR beta signatures were CMV infection and matching HLA type.

Study-wide points: There were HLA-C-restricted CMV-specific TCR beta clonotypes dominating the ex vivo response. Individuals carrying CMV plus the relevant HLA were identified by cumulative frequency of public TCR beta families.

This clonotype came up many times. Antigen unknown. Looked up from germline, CDR1 is MNHEY and CDR2 is SMNVEV (reference sequence). The V segment lost 2 bases and the J segment 0 bases; nucleotides outside the gene matches: 8. The CDR3 contains 17 residues. TCRdb re-analysed the reads in MiXCR, keeping a single row per CDR3 protein. The sample consists of 750,000 to 950,000 distinct CDR3 sequences, 25% to 35% of them appearing once. V is TRBV27 and J is TRBJ2-3; 7 bases map to TRBD1. Here the sequenced sample was cultured CD8+ T cells from PBMCs, taken from culture after CMV antigen stimulation. This sequence originates from a human donor in good health (CMV status not recorded). Some clones in this sample may be carry-over from other donors' samples. The CDR3 is CASSLRPPGQSTDTQYF. CDR3 bases: TGTGCCAGCAGTTTACGGCCCCCGGGACAGAGCACAGATACGCAGTATTTT.